What follows describes a single T cell receptor (beta chain). The protocol was immunoSEQ multiplex PCR, while the TCRdb copy is restricted to in-frame clones and leaves out a portion. The sample comprises around 88,000 clones, 70% to 90% of which are singletons, and roughly 2% rests with the top ten. Treatment indicated: preoperative locoregional IRX-2 cytokine immunotherapy. This phase Ib study tested locoregional IRX-2 cytokine immunotherapy given before surgery. The data are from a study of preoperative IRX-2 immunotherapy in early breast cancer. The input for sequencing was tumor tissue, taken after IRX-2 immunotherapy. The receptor was isolated from a human donor with breast cancer.

The CDR3 here is CASSMIGGAMNEQFF. For the CDR3, the DNA is TGTGCCAGTAGTATGATCGGGGGGGCCATGAATGAGCAGTTCTTC. The chain combines TRBV19 with TRBJ2-1, with 8 bases lining up with TRBD2. The V and J ends lost 3 bases and 7 bases, in that order; junction bases with no gene match: 8. Germline CDR1 is LNHDA and CDR2 is SQIVND (reference sequence). This CDR3 is built from 15 residues.